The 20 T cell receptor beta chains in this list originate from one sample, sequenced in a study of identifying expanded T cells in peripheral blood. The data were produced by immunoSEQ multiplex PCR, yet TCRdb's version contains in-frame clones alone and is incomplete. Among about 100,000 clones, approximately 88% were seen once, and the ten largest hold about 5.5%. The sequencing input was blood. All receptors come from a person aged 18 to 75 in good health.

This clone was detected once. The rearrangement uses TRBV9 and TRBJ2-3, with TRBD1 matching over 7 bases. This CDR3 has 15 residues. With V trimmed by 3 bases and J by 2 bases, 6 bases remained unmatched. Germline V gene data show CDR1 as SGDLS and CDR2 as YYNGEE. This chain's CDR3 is CASSGGDSLTDTQYF. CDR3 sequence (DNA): TGTGCCAGCAGCGGAGGGGACAGTCTCACAGATACGCAGTATTTT.

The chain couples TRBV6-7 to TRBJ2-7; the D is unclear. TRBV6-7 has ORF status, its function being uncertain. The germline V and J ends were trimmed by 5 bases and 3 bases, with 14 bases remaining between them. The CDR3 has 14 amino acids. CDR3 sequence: CASSIRRPNYEQYF. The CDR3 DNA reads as TGTGCCAGCAGTATCAGGAGACCGAACTACGAGCAGTACTTC.

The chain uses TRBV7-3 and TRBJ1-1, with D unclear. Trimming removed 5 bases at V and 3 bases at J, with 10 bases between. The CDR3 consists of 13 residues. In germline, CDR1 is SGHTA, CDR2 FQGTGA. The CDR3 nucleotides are TGTGCCAGCAGCCCCACCCAGTACACTGAAGCTTTCTTT. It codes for CASSPTQYTEAFF.

The CDR3 DNA reads as TGCGCCAGCAGCTTAGGACAGGGCGTTGTTAACGAGCAGTACTTC. This sequence encodes CASSLGQGVVNEQYF. The chain combines TRBV5-1 with TRBJ2-7; 8 nucleotides match TRBD1. This CDR3 has 15 residues. V lost 2 bases, J lost 5 bases, and 9 bases stayed unmatched. Germline V gives CDR1 SGHRS, CDR2 YFSETQ.

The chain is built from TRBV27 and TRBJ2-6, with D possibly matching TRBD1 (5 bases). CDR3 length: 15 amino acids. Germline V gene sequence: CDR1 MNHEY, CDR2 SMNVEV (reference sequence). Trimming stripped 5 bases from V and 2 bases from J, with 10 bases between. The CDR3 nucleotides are TGTGCCAGCAGTCCAGACAGAGCTGGGGCCAACGTCCTGACTTTC. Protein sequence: CASSPDRAGANVLTF.

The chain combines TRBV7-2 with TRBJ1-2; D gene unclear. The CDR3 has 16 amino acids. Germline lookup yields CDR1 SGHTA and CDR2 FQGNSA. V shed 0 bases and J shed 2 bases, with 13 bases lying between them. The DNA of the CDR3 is TGTGCCAGCAGCTTAGCGGGGTCCGCGGCGAACTATGGCTACACCTTC. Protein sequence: CASSLAGSAANYGYTF.

The CDR3 nucleotides read TGCGCCAGCAGCCCGGACCAAGGACAGCGTTGGGTGGTCACTGAAGCTTTCTTT. Translation: CASSPDQGQRWVVTEAFF. The genes are TRBV5-1 and TRBJ1-1; possible D gene TRBD1, 6 bases. Looked up from germline, CDR1 is SGHRS and CDR2 is YFSETQ. With 4 bases removed from V and 4 bases from J, the gap between germline ends came to 26 bases. This CDR3 contains 18 residues.

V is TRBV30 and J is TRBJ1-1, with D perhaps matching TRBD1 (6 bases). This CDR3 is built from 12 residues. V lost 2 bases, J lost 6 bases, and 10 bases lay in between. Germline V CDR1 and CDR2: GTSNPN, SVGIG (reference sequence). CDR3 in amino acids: CAWSHQGSEAFF. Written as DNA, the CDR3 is TGTGCCTGGAGTCATCAGGGGTCTGAAGCTTTCTTT.

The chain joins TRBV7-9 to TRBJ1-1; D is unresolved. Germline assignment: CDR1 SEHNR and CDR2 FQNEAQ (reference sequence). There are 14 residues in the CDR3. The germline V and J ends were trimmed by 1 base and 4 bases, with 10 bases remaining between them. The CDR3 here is CASSLGGPGTEAFF. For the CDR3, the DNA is TGTGCCAGCAGCTTAGGAGGGCCCGGCACTGAAGCTTTCTTT.

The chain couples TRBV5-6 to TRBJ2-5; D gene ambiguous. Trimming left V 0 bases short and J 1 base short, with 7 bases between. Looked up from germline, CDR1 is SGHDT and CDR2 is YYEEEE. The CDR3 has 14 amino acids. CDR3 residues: CASSLGGAQETQYF. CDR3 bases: TGTGCCAGCAGCTTGGGAGGAGCCCAAGAGACCCAGTACTTC.

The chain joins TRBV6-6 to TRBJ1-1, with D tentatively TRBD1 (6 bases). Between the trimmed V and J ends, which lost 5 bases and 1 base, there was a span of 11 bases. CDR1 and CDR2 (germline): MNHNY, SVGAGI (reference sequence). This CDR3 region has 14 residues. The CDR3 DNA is TGTGCCAGCAGTAGGGCAGGGGAGAACACTGAAGCTTTCTTT. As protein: CASSRAGENTEAFF.

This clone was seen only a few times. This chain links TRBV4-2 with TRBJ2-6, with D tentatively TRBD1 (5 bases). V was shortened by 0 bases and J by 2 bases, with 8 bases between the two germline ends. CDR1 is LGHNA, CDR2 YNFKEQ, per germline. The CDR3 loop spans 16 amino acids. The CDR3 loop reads CASSQEPGTGANVLTF. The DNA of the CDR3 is TGTGCCAGCAGCCAAGAGCCAGGGACTGGGGCCAACGTCCTGACTTTC.

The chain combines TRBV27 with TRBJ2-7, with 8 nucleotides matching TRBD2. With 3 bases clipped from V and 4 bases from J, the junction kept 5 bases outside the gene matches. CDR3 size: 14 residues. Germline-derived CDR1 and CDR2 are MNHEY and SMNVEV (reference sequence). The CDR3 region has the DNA TGTGCCAGCAGTTTCATAGCGGGATATTACGAGCAGTACTTC. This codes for CASSFIAGYYEQYF.

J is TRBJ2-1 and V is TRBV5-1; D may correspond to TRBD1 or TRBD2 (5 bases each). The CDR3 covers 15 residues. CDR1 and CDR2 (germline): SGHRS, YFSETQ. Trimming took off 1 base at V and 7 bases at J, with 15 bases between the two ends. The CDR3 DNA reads TGCGCCAGCAGCTTGAGTATGGGGGATCAGAATGAGCAGTTCTTC. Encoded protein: CASSLSMGDQNEQFF.

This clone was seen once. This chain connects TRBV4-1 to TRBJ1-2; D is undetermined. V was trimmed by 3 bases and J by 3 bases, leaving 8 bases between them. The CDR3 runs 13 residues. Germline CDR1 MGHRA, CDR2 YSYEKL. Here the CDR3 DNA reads TGCGCCAGCAGCCAGGTCGGGGACTATGGCTACACCTTC. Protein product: CASSQVGDYGYTF.

CDR3: CASSSPSGRGYNEQFF. The CDR3 DNA follows: TGTGCCAGCAGCTCTCCTAGCGGGAGGGGGTACAATGAGCAGTTCTTC. The chain combines TRBV7-2 with TRBJ2-1; 12 bases fit TRBD2. The CDR3 contains 16 residues. V trimming: 4 bases; J trimming: 4 bases; junction bases outside the gene matches: 5. Germline CDR1 is SGHTA and CDR2 is FQGNSA.

CDR3 amino acids: CASSFFVETEAFF. The CDR3 DNA is TGTGCCAGCAGCTTCTTCGTGGAGACTGAAGCTTTCTTT. V gene TRBV11-3 combines with J gene TRBJ1-1; no reliable D call. With 3 bases removed from V and 5 bases from J, the gap between germline ends came to 10 bases. The CDR3 contains 13 residues. Germline V gene lookup returns CDR1 SGHNT and CDR2 YENEEA.

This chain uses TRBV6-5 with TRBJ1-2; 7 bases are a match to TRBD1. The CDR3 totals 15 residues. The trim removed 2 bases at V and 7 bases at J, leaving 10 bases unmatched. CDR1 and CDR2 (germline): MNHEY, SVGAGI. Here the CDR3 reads CASSYAGQEWGGYTF. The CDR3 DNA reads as TGTGCCAGCAGTTACGCTGGACAGGAGTGGGGTGGCTACACCTTC.

CDR3 in amino acids: CASSVGGSGRATGELFF. As DNA, the CDR3 is TGTGCCAGCAGCGTAGGGGGGAGCGGGAGGGCCACCGGGGAGCTGTTTTTT. This sequence joins TRBV9 and TRBJ2-2; 10 bases are a match to TRBD2. With V trimmed by 0 bases and J by 4 bases, 6 bases remained unmatched. The CDR3 runs to 17 residues. The germline CDR1 and CDR2 sequences are SGDLS and YYNGEE.

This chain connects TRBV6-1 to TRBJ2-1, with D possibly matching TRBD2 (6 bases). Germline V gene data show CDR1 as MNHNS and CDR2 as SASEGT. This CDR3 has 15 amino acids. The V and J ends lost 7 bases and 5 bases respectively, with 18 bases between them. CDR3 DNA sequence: TGTGCCAGCACCCCTCTAGCGCTCCTCGACAATGAGCAGTTCTTC. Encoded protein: CASTPLALLDNEQFF.